The rows below give T cell receptor beta chains drawn from one sample of a study of blood T cells in healthy people across ages. TCRdb reprocessed the 5' RACE reads via MiXCR and lists one record per CDR3 protein. The data show more than 800,000 distinct CDR3 sequences, under 55% seen once. Sequenced input: blood. The receptors originated from a woman in her sixties in good health. The conserved cysteine and the conserved F or W are not part of the CDR3 here. Clone size is given for some rows only: seen once, a few or many times, or a class if the clone is expanded.

clone size | V gene | CDR3 protein
NA | TRBV7-9 | ASSGRRRTGRSDTQY
NA | TRBV30 | AWDGSEQF
NA | TRBV7-9 | ASSPQTGITYNEQF
NA | TRBV3-1 | ASSHTGLAHEQY
NA | TRBV10-3 | AISEGLAGYADTQY
NA | TRBV18 | ASSRGQIRLAGNEQF
few | TRBV7-3 | ASSLIAGDTQY
NA | TRBV28 | ASTSATRGTGRETQY
NA | TRBV11-3 | ASSILVGGELTDTQY
few | TRBV10-2 | ASSEYGLYEQY
NA | TRBV20-1 | SALTAGGTQETQY
NA | TRBV11-2 | ASSLGNRGTYEQY
NA | TRBV4-3 | ASSQDSGFSTDTQY
few | TRBV12-3/TRBV12-4 | ASSLWRGENEQF
NA | TRBV9 | ASSVETGGVGDTQY